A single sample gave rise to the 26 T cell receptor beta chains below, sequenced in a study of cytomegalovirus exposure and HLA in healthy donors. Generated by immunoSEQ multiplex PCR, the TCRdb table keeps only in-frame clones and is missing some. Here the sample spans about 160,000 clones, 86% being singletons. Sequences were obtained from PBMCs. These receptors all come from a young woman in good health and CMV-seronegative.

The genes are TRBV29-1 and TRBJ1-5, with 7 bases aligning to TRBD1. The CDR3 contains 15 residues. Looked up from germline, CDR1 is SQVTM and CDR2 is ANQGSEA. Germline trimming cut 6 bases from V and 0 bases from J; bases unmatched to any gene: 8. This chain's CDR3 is CSVRLTGDSNQPQHF. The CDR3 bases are TGCAGCGTAAGGTTAACAGGGGATAGCAATCAGCCCCAGCATTTT.

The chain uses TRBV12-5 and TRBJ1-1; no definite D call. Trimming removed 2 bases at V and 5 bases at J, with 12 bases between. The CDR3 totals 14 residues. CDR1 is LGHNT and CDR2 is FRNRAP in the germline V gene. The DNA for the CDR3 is TGTGCTAGTGGTTTGAATCTCCCGGGGACTGAAGCTTTCTTT. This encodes CASGLNLPGTEAFF.

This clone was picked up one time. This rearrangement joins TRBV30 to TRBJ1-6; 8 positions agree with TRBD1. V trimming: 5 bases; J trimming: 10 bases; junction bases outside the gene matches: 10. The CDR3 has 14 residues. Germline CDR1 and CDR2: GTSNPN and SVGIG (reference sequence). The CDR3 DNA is TGTGCCTGGTCGGGCGCAGGGGGCGGGTCACCCCTCCACTTT. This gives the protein CAWSGAGGGSPLHF.

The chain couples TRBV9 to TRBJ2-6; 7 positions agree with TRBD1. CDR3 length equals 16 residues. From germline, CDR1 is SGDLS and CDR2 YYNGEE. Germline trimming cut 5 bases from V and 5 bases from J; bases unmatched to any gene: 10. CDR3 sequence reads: CASSSIQGRRANVLTF. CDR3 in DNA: TGTGCCAGCAGTTCCATACAGGGGCGGCGGGCCAACGTCCTGACTTTC.

The CDR3 DNA is TGCGCCAGCAGCTTGGCCACGACAGGGGTTGAAGCTTTCTTT. Amino acids: CASSLATTGVEAFF. V gene TRBV5-1 combines with J gene TRBJ1-1; 8 bases fit TRBD1. V was pared by 0 bases and J by 7 bases, with 5 bases of the junction left unmatched. There are 14 residues in the CDR3. Germline assignment: CDR1 SGHRS and CDR2 YFSETQ. Looking up the rest from reference TRBV5-1 and TRBJ1-1 gives the full variable domain: KAGVTQTPRYLIKTRGQQVTLSCSPISGHRSVSWYQQTPGQGLQFLFEYFSETQRNKGNFPGRFSGRQFSNSRSEMNVSTLELGDSALYLCASSLATTGVEAFFGQGTRLTVV.

CDR3 region: CAISELAGQGIHGYTF. CDR3 coding DNA: TGTGCCATCAGTGAGTTGGCGGGACAGGGAATCCATGGCTACACCTTC. The chain combines TRBV10-3 with TRBJ1-2; TRBD1 aligns across 9 bases. The germline V gene has CDR1 ENHRY and CDR2 SYGVKD. CDR3 size: 16 residues. The junction had 9 bases not matched to a gene; V was cut back by 1 base and J by 6 bases.

The CDR3 region is CASSLGYRVYEQYF. CDR3 bases: TGTGCCAGCAGTTTAGGATACAGGGTCTACGAGCAGTACTTC. V usage is TRBV27 and J usage is TRBJ2-7, with TRBD1 as a possible D gene (6 bases). Germline V CDR1 and CDR2: MNHEY, SMNVEV (reference sequence). The CDR3 is 14 amino acids. V shed 2 bases and J shed 3 bases, with 11 bases lying between them.

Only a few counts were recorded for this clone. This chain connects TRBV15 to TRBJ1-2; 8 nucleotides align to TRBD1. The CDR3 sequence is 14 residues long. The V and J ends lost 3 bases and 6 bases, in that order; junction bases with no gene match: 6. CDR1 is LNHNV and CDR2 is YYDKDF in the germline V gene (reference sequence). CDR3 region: CATSRGAGGDGYTF. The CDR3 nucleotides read TGTGCCACCAGCAGGGGAGCAGGGGGCGATGGCTACACCTTC.

In nucleotides, the CDR3 is TGTGCCAGCTCCCAAGAAGGGGGCGCCTTGGACACTGAAGCTTTCTTT. This gives the protein CASSQEGGALDTEAFF. This chain links TRBV18 with TRBJ1-1; TRBD1 matches 7 bases. This CDR3 has 16 residues. The germline CDR1 and CDR2 sequences are KGHSH and LQKENI. With 6 bases clipped from V and 3 bases from J, the junction kept 13 bases outside the gene matches.

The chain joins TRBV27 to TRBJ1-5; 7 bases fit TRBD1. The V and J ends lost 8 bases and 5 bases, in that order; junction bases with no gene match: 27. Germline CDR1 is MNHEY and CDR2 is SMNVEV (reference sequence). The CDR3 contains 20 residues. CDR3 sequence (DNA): TGTGCCAGCGGTATATTAAAAGGGACAGCCAGGGAGGATATCCATCAGCCCCAGCATTTT. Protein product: CASGILKGTAREDIHQPQHF.

CDR3 DNA sequence: TGTGCCAGCAGCCCGGACTTCCCCAGGGGCTACACCTTC. It encodes CASSPDFPRGYTF. The V and J genes are TRBV5-6 and TRBJ1-2; D gene ambiguous. Trimming cost V 4 bases and J 8 bases, with 15 bases left between them. The CDR3 runs to 13 residues. Germline CDR1 reads SGHDT; CDR2 reads YYEEEE.

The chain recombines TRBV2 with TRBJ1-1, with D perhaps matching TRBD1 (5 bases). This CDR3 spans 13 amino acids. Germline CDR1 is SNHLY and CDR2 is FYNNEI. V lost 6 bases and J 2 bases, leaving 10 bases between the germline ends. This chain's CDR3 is CASRQEGNTEAFF. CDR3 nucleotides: TGTGCCAGCAGACAGGAGGGTAACACTGAAGCTTTCTTT.

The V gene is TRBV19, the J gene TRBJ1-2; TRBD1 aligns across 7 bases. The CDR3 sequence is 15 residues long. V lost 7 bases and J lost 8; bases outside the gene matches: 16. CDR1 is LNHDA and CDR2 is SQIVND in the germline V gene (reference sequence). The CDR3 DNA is TGTGCCAGTACCCCAGGGACAGCCTATGCCGGGGGCTACACCTTC. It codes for CASTPGTAYAGGYTF.

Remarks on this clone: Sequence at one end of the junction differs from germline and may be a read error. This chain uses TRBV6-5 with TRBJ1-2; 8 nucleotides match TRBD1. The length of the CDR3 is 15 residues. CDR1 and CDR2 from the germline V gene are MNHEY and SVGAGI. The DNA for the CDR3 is TGTGCCAGCGGTTACAGGGGGAGAGGATTGGGCGGCTACACCTTC. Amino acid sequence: CASGYRGRGLGGYTF.

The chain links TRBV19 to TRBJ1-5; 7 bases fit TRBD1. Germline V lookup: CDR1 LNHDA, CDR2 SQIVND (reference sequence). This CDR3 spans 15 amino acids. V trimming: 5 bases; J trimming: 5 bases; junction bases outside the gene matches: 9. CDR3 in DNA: TGTGCCAGTAGTTTGGGACAGAGCCCTGATCAGCCCCAGCATTTT. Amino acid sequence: CASSLGQSPDQPQHF.

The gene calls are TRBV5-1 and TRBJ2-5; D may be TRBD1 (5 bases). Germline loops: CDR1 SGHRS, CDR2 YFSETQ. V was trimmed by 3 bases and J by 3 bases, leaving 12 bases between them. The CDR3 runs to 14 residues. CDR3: CASSSIAGKETQYF. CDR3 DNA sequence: TGCGCCAGCAGCTCGATAGCAGGGAAAGAGACCCAGTACTTC.

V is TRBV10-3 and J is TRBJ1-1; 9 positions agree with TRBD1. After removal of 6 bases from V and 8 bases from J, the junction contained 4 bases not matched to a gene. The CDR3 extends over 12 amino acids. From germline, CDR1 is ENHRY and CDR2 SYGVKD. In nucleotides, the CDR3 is TGTGCCATCAGACCCGACAGGGGGGAAGCTTTCTTT. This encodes CAIRPDRGEAFF.

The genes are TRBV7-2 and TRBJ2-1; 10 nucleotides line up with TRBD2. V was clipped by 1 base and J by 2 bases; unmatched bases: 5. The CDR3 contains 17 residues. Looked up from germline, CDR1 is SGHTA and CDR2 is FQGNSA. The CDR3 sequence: CASSLGGGTSAYNEQFF. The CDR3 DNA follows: TGTGCCAGCAGCTTAGGAGGCGGGACTAGCGCCTACAATGAGCAGTTCTTC. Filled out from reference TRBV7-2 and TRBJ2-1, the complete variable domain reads GAGVSQSPSNKVTEKGKDVELRCDPISGHTALYWYRQSLGQGLEFLIYFQGNSAPDKSGLPSDRFSAERTGGSVSTLTIQRTQQEDSAVYLCASSLGGGTSAYNEQFFGPGTRLTVL.

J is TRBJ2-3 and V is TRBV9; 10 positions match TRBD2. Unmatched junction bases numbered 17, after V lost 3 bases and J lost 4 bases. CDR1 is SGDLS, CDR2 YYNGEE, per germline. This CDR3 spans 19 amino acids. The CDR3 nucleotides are TGTGCCAGCAGCGCACAATCCTACGACGCAGCGGGAGGGGCAGATACGCAGTATTTT. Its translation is CASSAQSYDAAGGADTQYF.

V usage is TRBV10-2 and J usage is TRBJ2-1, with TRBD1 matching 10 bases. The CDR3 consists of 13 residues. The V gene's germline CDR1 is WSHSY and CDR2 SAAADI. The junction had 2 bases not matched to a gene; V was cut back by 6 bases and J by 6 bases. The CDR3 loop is CASRGTGANEQFF. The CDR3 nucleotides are TGCGCCAGCAGGGGGACAGGGGCCAATGAGCAGTTCTTC.

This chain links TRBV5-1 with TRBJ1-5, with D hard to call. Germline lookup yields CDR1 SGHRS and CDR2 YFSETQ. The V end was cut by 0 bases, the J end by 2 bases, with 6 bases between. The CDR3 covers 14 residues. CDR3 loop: CASSLVGGNQPQHF. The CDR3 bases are TGCGCCAGCAGCTTGGTGGGCGGCAATCAGCCCCAGCATTTT.

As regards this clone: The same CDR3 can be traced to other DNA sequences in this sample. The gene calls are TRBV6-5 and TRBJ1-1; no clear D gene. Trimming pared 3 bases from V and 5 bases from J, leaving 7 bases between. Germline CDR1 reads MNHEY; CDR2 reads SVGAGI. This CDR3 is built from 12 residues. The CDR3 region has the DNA TGTGCCAGCAGTTATGGAGGGACTGAAGCTTTCTTT. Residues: CASSYGGTEAFF.

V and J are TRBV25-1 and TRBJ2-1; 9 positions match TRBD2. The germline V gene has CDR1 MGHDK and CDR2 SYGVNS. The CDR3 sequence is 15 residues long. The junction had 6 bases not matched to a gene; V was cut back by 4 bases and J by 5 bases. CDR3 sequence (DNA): TGTGCCAGCAGTGCCCATAGCGGGGGTCACAATGAGCAGTTCTTC. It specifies CASSAHSGGHNEQFF.

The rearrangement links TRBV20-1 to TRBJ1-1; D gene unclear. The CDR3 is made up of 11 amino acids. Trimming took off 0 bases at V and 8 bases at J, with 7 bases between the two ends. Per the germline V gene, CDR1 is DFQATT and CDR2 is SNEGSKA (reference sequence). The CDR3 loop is CSARDLPEAFF. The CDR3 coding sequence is TGCAGTGCTAGAGATCTCCCGGAAGCTTTCTTT.

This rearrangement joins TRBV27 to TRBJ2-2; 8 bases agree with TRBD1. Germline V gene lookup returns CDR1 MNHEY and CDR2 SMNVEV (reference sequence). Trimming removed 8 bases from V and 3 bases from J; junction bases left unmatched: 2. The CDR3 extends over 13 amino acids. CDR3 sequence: CASGTGDTGELFF. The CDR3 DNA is TGTGCCAGCGGGACAGGAGACACCGGGGAGCTGTTTTTT.

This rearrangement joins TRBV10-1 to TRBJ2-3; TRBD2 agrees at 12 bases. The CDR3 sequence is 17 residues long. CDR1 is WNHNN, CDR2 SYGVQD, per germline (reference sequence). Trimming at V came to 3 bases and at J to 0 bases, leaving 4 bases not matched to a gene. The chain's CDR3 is CASSDPGLAGSTDTQYF. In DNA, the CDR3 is TGCGCCAGCAGTGACCCGGGACTAGCGGGTAGCACAGATACGCAGTATTTT.